Sequencing of this TCR beta chain was carried out in a study of T cell responses to AZD1222 COVID-19 vaccine (dated by TCRdb to the early 2020s). Study-level background: A total of 230 or so trial participants underwent TCR sequencing, of whom some 210 received two doses of AZD1222 and about 25 received two doses of the MenACWY control vaccine. Trial participants were enrolled into age subgroups of 18-55, 56-69 and 70-plus years, which contained approximately 150, 28 and 58 TCR-sequenced participants, respectively. Broad study findings and their caveats: Vaccine-associated CD4 TCRs spanned the whole spike protein, with dominant responses in regions 160-218 and 743-854. After two AZD1222 doses, spike-specific TCR breadth and depth were significantly higher than at day 0 and than in MenACWY recipients. Reportedly, almost half of the unique spike-specific TCRs recognized epitopes lying outside the regions that are mutated in the B.1.351 and B.1.1.7 variants. No day 14 peak-response samples were available, so repertoires were characterized only after the peak T cell response. Participants were mostly white British and included more females than males, and it was suggested by the authors that clonal diversity may have been underestimated. Conclusions about previously exposed vaccinees were limited because only six AZD1222 recipients were SARS-CoV-2 seropositive at baseline. In the small 56-69-year group, the increase in depth fell short of significance, most likely because of low power.

The CDR3 regions of human TCRbeta chains were analyzed by immunosequencing. In the source study's methods: TCRs in the repertoires were compared against a reference library of SARS-CoV-2-specific TCRs that had been generated with the MIRA antigen-specificity platform. Breadth was defined as the fraction of unique TCRs that were SARS-CoV-2-associated, and depth was defined as the fraction of total T cells that were SARS-CoV-2-associated. Using the MIRA data, each spike-specific TCR was assigned both to the spike region to which the TCR was reactive and to a CD4 or CD8 class. Log10-transformed breadth and depth values were compared by one-way ANOVA with Sidak's multiple comparisons tests. TCRdb provides this immuneACCESS table in a form limited to in-frame rearrangements. Some clones are lacking; in checked studies, under half of them reflect an unresolved V gene, and why the rest are absent is not known. V and J calls and clone size come straight from that table; D and trimming were deduced from the DNA. The sample records 150,000 to 200,000 clones, more than 80% of which are singletons. The ten largest make up 3.6% of the sample.

The intended sense of this specimen's time point label: about 28 days (+/-7) after the second vaccine dose. The treatment or condition label, as the study defines it: meningococcal conjugate vaccine given as trial control. Samples from vaccinated people were obtained from the UK trials COV001 and COV002, which included a single-blind randomized controlled phase 2/3 trial of AZD1222 (ChAdOx1 nCoV-19) in healthy adults. For TCRbeta chain sequencing, PBMC samples were collected from trial participants at day 0 and at day 28 after the second dose. From the cysteine through the phenylalanine, the CDR3 covers 13 amino acids. The sequence is cut down to CDR3 DNA, 39 bases in frame from base 1. The trim is 7 bases for V and 5 bases for J, with a gap of 14 bases between the germline ends. CDR1 and CDR2 were assigned from the germline V gene as LGHNA and YSLEER. In the case of this clone: The target of this receptor is not known. No much larger clone exists at a distance of one base, and base qualities are not known.

The TCR sequence derives from an adult who received the MenACWY meningococcal vaccine as a control. This receptor chain uses TRBV4-3 and TRBJ1-1; no D gene can be assigned with confidence. The specimen was peripheral blood, collected 28 days after the second dose of the MenACWY control vaccine. The CDR3 here reads CASTSSPLTEAFF. The DNA sequence is given as TGCGCCAGCACCTCCTCCCCCCTAACTGAAGCTTTCTTT.